The table lists the clone carrying this T cell receptor (beta chain) with many counts. What it recognizes is unknown. The record originates from a study of read filtering for tumor transcriptome and immune sequencing. Looking at the study overall: Transcriptome libraries were built from DNase-treated RNA. Whole-study results and caveats: Correlation between methods rose after single-read clonotypes were removed. Sorted CD138-negative bone marrow cells were not purified T cells.

Bone marrow was sampled from every patient at the time of active disease. From roughly 390 ng of RNA, a library with molecular barcoded alpha/delta and beta/gamma adaptors was made. TCRdb called the reads again in MiXCR, with one record for every CDR3 protein. The repertoire consists of roughly 49,000 distinct CDR3 sequences, with 15% to 20% occurring once and the leading ten covering more than 30%. V lost 2 bases and J lost 11, with 7 bases in between. Germline CDR1 MNHNS, CDR2 SASEGT. There are 11 residues in the CDR3. Source material: a population of CD138-negative cells sorted from bone marrow. This sequence originates from a donor at least 40 years old with multiple myeloma. The chain carries TRBV6-1 and TRBJ1-5; D gene uncertain. The DNA of the CDR3 is TGTGCCAGCAGTGAACTGTATTCCCAGCATTTT. It specifies CASSELYSQHF.